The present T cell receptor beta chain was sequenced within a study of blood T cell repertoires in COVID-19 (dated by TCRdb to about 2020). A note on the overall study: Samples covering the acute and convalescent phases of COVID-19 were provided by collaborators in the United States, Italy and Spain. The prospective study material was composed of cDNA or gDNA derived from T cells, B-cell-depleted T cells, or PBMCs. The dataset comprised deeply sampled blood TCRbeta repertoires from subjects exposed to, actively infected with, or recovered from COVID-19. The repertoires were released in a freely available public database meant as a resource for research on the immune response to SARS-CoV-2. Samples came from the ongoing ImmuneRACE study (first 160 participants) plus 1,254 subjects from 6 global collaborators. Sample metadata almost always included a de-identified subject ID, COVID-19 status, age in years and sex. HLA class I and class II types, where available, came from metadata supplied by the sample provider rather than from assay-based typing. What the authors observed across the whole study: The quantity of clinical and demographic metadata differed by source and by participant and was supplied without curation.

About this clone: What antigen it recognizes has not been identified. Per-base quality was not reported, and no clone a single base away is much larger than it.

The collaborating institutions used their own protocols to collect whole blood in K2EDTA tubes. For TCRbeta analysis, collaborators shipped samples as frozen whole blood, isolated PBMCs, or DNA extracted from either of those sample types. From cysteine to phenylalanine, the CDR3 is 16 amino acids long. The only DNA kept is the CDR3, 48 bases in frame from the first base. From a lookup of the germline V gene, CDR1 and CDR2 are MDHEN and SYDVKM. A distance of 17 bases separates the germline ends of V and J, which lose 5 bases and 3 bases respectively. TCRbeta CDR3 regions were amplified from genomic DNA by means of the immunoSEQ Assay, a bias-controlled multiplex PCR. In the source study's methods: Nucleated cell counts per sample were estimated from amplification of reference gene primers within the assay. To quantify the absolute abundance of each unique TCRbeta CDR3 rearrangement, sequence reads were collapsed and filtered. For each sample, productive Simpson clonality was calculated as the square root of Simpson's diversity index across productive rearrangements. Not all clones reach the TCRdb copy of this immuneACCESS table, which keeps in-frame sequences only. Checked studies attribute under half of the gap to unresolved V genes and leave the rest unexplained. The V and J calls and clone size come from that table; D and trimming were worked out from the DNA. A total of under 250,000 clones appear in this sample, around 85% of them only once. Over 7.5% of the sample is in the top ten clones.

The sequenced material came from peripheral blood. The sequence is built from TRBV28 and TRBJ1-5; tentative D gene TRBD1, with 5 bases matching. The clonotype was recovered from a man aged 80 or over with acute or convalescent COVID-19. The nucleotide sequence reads TGTGCCAGCAGTCCTCGGCCAGGGCCCCTCAATCAGCCCCAGCATTTT. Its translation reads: CASSPRPGPLNQPQHF.